The 24 T cell receptor beta chains in this list originate from one sample, sequenced in a study of beta chain features in type 1 diabetes. The investigators reverse transcribed all of the isolated RNA, so they sequenced expressed TCRB transcripts. Produced via immunoSEQ multiplex PCR; TCRdb's table is partial and in-frame only. The sample has about 220,000 clones, around 9.9% seen once. The sequenced material came from central memory CD4+ T cells from blood. These receptors were collected from a man between 18 and 35 years old in good health.

The chain recombines TRBV5-4 with TRBJ2-3, with 10 bases aligning to TRBD2. The CDR3 is 16 residues long. The J segment lost 5 bases and the V segment lost 4 bases, leaving 10 bases of the junction unmatched. In germline, CDR1 is SGHNT, CDR2 YYREEE (reference sequence). CDR3 residues: CASSAPPSGRGDTQYF. The CDR3 nucleotides are TGTGCCAGCAGCGCCCCACCTAGCGGGAGAGGAGATACGCAGTATTTT.

This clone was seen a handful of times. The chain is built from TRBV11-2 and TRBJ2-4; unclear D gene. There are 16 residues in the CDR3. Per germline, CDR1 SGHAT and CDR2 FQNNGV. Trimming took 5 bases from V and 4 from J, leaving 18 bases between them. As DNA, the CDR3 is TGTGCCAGCAGCGAAGAGGTCTTTACGGCAAAAAACATTCAGTACTTC. It yields the protein CASSEEVFTAKNIQYF. The full variable domain, its missing parts supplied by reference TRBV11-2 and TRBJ2-4, is EAGVAQSPRYKIIEKRQSVAFWCNPISGHATLYWYQQILGQGPKLLIQFQNNGVVDDSQLPKDRFSAERLKGVDSTLKIQPAKLEDSAVYLCASSEEVFTAKNIQYFGAGTRLSVL.

This clone was observed many times. The gene calls are TRBV30 and TRBJ1-4; unclear D gene. V was cut by 0 bases and J by 5 bases, with 10 bases left in between. The germline gives CDR1 GTSNPN, CDR2 SVGIG (reference sequence). The CDR3 contains 14 residues. The CDR3 DNA is TGTGCCTGGAGTGTACGCACCTGGAATGAAAAACTGTTTTTT. Translation gives CAWSVRTWNEKLFF.

This clone was seen a few times. The V and J genes are TRBV5-4 and TRBJ2-3; TRBD2 matches 8 bases. Trimming removed 0 bases from V and 4 bases from J; junction bases left unmatched: 1. Germline values: CDR1 SGHNT, CDR2 YYREEE (reference sequence). CDR3 length equals 14 residues. The chain's CDR3 is CASSLELAADTQYF. CDR3 bases: TGTGCCAGCAGCTTGGAACTAGCGGCAGATACGCAGTATTTT.

This chain links TRBV5-1 with TRBJ2-5; 7 bases are a match to TRBD1. Per germline, CDR1 SGHRS and CDR2 YFSETQ. The V segment lost 1 base and the J segment 1 base; nucleotides outside the gene matches: 4. The CDR3 is 15 residues long. The CDR3 spells CASSLTGEPQETQYF. CDR3 nucleotide sequence: TGCGCCAGCAGCTTGACAGGGGAACCCCAAGAGACCCAGTACTTC.

The genes are TRBV10-2 and TRBJ2-5; D unclear. The CDR3 spans 14 residues. Trimming took off 0 bases at V and 4 bases at J, with 9 bases between the two ends. CDR1 WSHSY and CDR2 SAAADI come from the germline V gene. This CDR3 is CASSESAGVETQYF. CDR3 in DNA: TGCGCCAGCAGTGAGTCGGCTGGAGTAGAGACCCAGTACTTC.

A word on this clone: The same CDR3 is also encoded by other DNA sequences in this sample. The chain links TRBV6-5 to TRBJ1-4, with D unclear. Deletions cut 6 bases from V and 0 bases from J, with 8 bases between. Germline loops: CDR1 MNHEY, CDR2 SVGAGI. The CDR3 consists of 14 residues. In DNA form, the CDR3 reads TGTGCCAGCAGCAGGACCGCAACTAATGAAAAACTGTTTTTT. Protein: CASSRTATNEKLFF.

This clone was observed a few times. V gene TRBV29-1 combines with J gene TRBJ1-2, with a possible D match to TRBD1 (5 bases). This CDR3 has 13 residues. The ends were cut back, 1 base at V and 6 bases at J, with 12 bases in the middle. CDR1 is SQVTM, CDR2 ANQGSEA, per germline. The CDR3 is CSVEVIRENGYTF. Written as DNA, the CDR3 is TGCAGCGTTGAAGTCATCAGGGAGAATGGCTACACCTTC.

The chain combines TRBV12-5 with TRBJ1-5; D is uncertain. CDR1 and CDR2 (germline): LGHNT, FRNRAP. This CDR3 has 13 residues. Trimming pared 0 bases from V and 4 bases from J, leaving 4 bases between. In DNA form, the CDR3 reads TGTGCTAGTGGTTTGGTAATGAATCAGCCCCAGCATTTT. Translated: CASGLVMNQPQHF.

This clone has only a few counts. The rearrangement joins TRBV7-9 to TRBJ2-1; D uncertain. Germline CDR1 and CDR2: SEHNR and FQNEAQ (reference sequence). The V end was cut by 3 bases, the J end by 8 bases, with 5 bases between. The CDR3 consists of 11 residues. The CDR3 spells CASSFLYEQFF. The CDR3 nucleotides read TGTGCCAGCAGCTTTTTGTATGAGCAGTTCTTC.

The chain uses TRBV5-1 and TRBJ2-3; tentative D call: TRBD1 (5 bases). Germline CDR1 and CDR2: SGHRS and YFSETQ. V was clipped by 2 bases and J by 1 base, with 17 bases between them. This CDR3 has 17 amino acids. As DNA, the CDR3 is TGCGCCAGCAGCTTCGGAATGACAGAGGCTCGCACAGATACGCAGTATTTT. This sequence encodes CASSFGMTEARTDTQYF.

This clone was observed a handful of times. The V call is TRBV5-1, the J call TRBJ2-1; possible D gene TRBD2, 6 bases. Trimming pared 3 bases from V and 1 base from J, leaving 11 bases between. In germline, CDR1 is SGHRS, CDR2 YFSETQ. CDR3 length equals 15 residues. The CDR3 sequence: CASSSYGSSYNEQFF. In nucleotides, the CDR3 is TGCGCCAGCAGCTCGTACGGGAGTTCCTACAATGAGCAGTTCTTC.

This clone was seen at least ten times. The chain is built from TRBV29-1 and TRBJ2-3, with TRBD2 identical over 7 bases. Germline trimming cut 2 bases from V and 6 bases from J; bases unmatched to any gene: 11. Germline V CDR1 and CDR2: SQVTM, ANQGSEA. The CDR3 runs 15 residues. In DNA form, the CDR3 reads TGCAGCGTTGAAAGGAGCCAGCGGGACTTGGATACGCAGTATTTT. The encoded protein is CSVERSQRDLDTQYF.

The chain recombines TRBV5-4 with TRBJ2-7; TRBD1 matches 7 bases. V gave up 1 base and J gave up 7 bases; unmatched junction bases: 5. CDR1 is SGHNT and CDR2 is YYREEE in the germline V gene (reference sequence). The CDR3 extends over 13 amino acids. The CDR3 region is CASSLKRGREQYF. As DNA, the CDR3 is TGTGCCAGCAGCTTGAAGAGGGGGCGAGAGCAGTACTTC.

Only a few counts were recorded for this clone. J is TRBJ2-5 and V is TRBV5-1; D might be TRBD2 (7 bases). CDR3 length equals 14 residues. The germline gives CDR1 SGHRS, CDR2 YFSETQ. The V end was cut by 2 bases, the J end by 4 bases, with 12 bases between. CDR3 region: CASSFRGAGETQYF. CDR3 in DNA: TGCGCCAGCAGCTTCCGGGGGGCGGGAGAGACCCAGTACTTC.

This clone has just a few counts. The chain combines TRBV27 with TRBJ2-3; no definite D call. Germline V gene data show CDR1 as MNHEY and CDR2 as SMNVEV (reference sequence). The CDR3 sequence is 13 residues long. V was trimmed by 6 bases and J by 0 bases, leaving 7 bases between them. CDR3 sequence (DNA): TGTGCCAGCAGATTTGGTAGCACAGATACGCAGTATTTT. Translated, it gives CASRFGSTDTQYF.

This clone was observed many times. V gene TRBV10-3 combines with J gene TRBJ2-6; no clear D gene. V was pared by 3 bases and J by 2 bases, with 5 bases between. Germline V lookup: CDR1 ENHRY, CDR2 SYGVKD. The CDR3 has 14 residues. The CDR3 loop is CAISDPPGANVLTF. The CDR3 DNA follows: TGTGCCATCAGTGATCCCCCTGGGGCCAACGTCCTGACTTTC.

The chain has TRBV13 and TRBJ2-2; D might be TRBD1 (7 bases). Germline V gene data show CDR1 as PRHDT and CDR2 as FYEKMQ (reference sequence). The V end was cut by 5 bases, the J end by 1 base, with 11 bases between. This CDR3 comprises 15 residues. CDR3 region: CASSRGDRNTGELFF. CDR3 in DNA: TGTGCCAGCAGCAGGGGGGACAGGAACACCGGGGAGCTGTTTTTT. Combining the CDR3 with reference TRBV13 and TRBJ2-2 gives the whole variable domain AAGVIQSPRHLIKEKRETATLKCYPIPRHDTVYWYQQGPGQDPQFLISFYEKMQSDKGSIPDRFSAQQFSDYHSELNMSSLELGDSALYFCASSRGDRNTGELFFGEGSRLTVL.

This chain joins TRBV9 and TRBJ2-7; tentative D call: TRBD1 (6 bases). The germline V gene has CDR1 SGDLS and CDR2 YYNGEE. Between the trimmed V and J ends, which lost 4 bases and 6 bases, there was a span of 17 bases. This CDR3 contains 14 residues. The CDR3 protein is CASSPGTLLAEQYF. The CDR3 nucleotides read TGTGCCAGCAGCCCCGGGACACTCCTTGCCGAGCAGTACTTC.

The rearrangement links TRBV30 to TRBJ2-5; perhaps TRBD1 as D (6 bases). Germline V gene sequence: CDR1 GTSNPN, CDR2 SVGIG (reference sequence). This CDR3 has 13 residues. The ends were cut back, 2 bases at V and 2 bases at J, with 9 bases in the middle. CDR3 sequence reads: CAWSQGIQETQYF. The CDR3 nucleotides are TGTGCCTGGAGTCAGGGGATTCAAGAGACCCAGTACTTC.

There are a few counts of this clone. The chain is built from TRBV10-3 and TRBJ2-1; 7 bases are shared with TRBD2. J gave up 5 bases and V 7 bases, and 11 bases lay outside the gene matches. The CDR3 has 15 amino acids. CDR1 is ENHRY and CDR2 is SYGVKD in the germline V gene. DNA for the CDR3: TGTGCCATCAAGTGGGCGGGCGGGAGCGACAATGAGCAGTTCTTC. It encodes CAIKWAGGSDNEQFF.

This clone was counted only a few times. The chain combines TRBV11-2 with TRBJ1-1, with 8 bases that match TRBD1. CDR3 length equals 15 residues. The junction had 9 bases not matched to a gene; V was cut back by 4 bases and J by 5 bases. CDR1 SGHAT and CDR2 FQNNGV come from the germline V gene. The CDR3 DNA reads TGTGCCAGCAGCTCATCTAGGACAGGGATGACTGAAGCTTTCTTT. It is translated as CASSSSRTGMTEAFF.

The genes are TRBV28 and TRBJ2-5, with unresolved D. Germline CDR1 is MDHEN and CDR2 is SYDVKM. The CDR3 is made up of 14 amino acids. Trimming removed 6 bases at V and 7 bases at J, with 18 bases between. CDR3 sequence reads: CASSPTTRFGTQYF. For the CDR3, the DNA is TGTGCCAGCAGCCCTACGACTCGTTTCGGGACCCAGTACTTC. Looking up the rest from reference TRBV28 and TRBJ2-5 gives the full variable domain: DVKVTQSSRYLVKRTGEKVFLECVQDMDHENMFWYRQDPGLGLRLIYFSYDVKMKEKGDIPEGYSVSREKKERFSLILESASTNQTSMYLCASSPTTRFGTQYFGPGTRLLVL.

A few counts support this clone. CDR3 coding DNA: TGTGCCAGCAGTCTACCCCCCGGGACACTGAACACTGAAGCTTTCTTT. Its protein product is CASSLPPGTLNTEAFF. The rearrangement uses TRBV7-9 and TRBJ1-1; weak D call: TRBD1 (6 bases). Trimming removed 6 bases at V and 0 bases at J, with 17 bases between. Germline assignment: CDR1 SEHNR and CDR2 FQNEAQ (reference sequence). CDR3 length: 16 amino acids.